Listed below are T cell receptor beta chains from one sample, sequenced in a study of shared clonotypes between healthy human individuals. TCRdb's table, derived via immunoSEQ multiplex PCR, lists solely in-frame clones and lacks some. The table lists about 1.1 million clones, around 82% of them singletons. Source material: memory CD4+ T cells from PBMCs. Receptors were obtained from a young man in good health. Some clones in this sample may be carry-over from other donors' samples. Both conserved end residues are part of each CDR3. Fields, in order: V gene, clone size, D gene, J gene, CDR3 DNA, CDR3 protein. A D gene is named only where the DNA matches it firmly. Only part of the rows carry a size: once, few, many, or a class if the clone is expanded.

v_call: TRBV5-1; clone_size: -; d_call: -; j_call: TRBJ1-1; cdr3_nt: TGCGCCAGCAGCTTGCTGGGACAAGGTAACACTGAAGCTTTCTTT; cdr3_aa: CASSLLGQGNTEAFF
v_call: TRBV28; clone_size: -; d_call: -; j_call: TRBJ2-3; cdr3_nt: TGTGCCAGCAGACCTAGCACAGATACGCAGTATTTT; cdr3_aa: CASRPSTDTQYF
v_call: TRBV28; clone_size: -; d_call: -; j_call: TRBJ1-5; cdr3_nt: TGTGCCAGCAGGGACCGGCATCAGCCCCAGCATTTT; cdr3_aa: CASRDRHQPQHF
v_call: TRBV5-6; clone_size: -; d_call: -; j_call: TRBJ2-5; cdr3_nt: TGTGCCAGCAGCTCGGGCCGGCAGATTCAAGAGACCCAGTACTTC; cdr3_aa: CASSSGRQIQETQYF
v_call: TRBV6-6; clone_size: -; d_call: TRBD2; j_call: TRBJ2-5; cdr3_nt: TGTGCCAGCAGTCCCCCAGCGGGGGAGACCCAGTACTTC; cdr3_aa: CASSPPAGETQYF
v_call: TRBV7-9; clone_size: few; d_call: TRBD1; j_call: TRBJ2-6; cdr3_nt: TGTGCCAGCAGCCACACAGGGGCTGGGGCCAACGTCCTGACTTTC; cdr3_aa: CASSHTGAGANVLTF
v_call: TRBV27; clone_size: -; d_call: TRBD1; j_call: TRBJ2-7; cdr3_nt: TGTGCCAGCAGGTACAGGGGCCCGAGCTCCTACGAGCAGTACTTC; cdr3_aa: CASRYRGPSSYEQYF
v_call: TRBV2; clone_size: -; d_call: -; j_call: TRBJ1-3; cdr3_nt: TGTGCCAGCAGTGGGGCGGCGGGGGACACCATATATTTT; cdr3_aa: CASSGAAGDTIYF
v_call: TRBV29-1; clone_size: -; d_call: -; j_call: TRBJ2-7; cdr3_nt: TGCAGCGTTGAGTCAGGGACCTACGAGCAGTACTTC; cdr3_aa: CSVESGTYEQYF
v_call: TRBV25-1; clone_size: few; d_call: -; j_call: TRBJ2-3; cdr3_nt: TGTGCCAGCAGTGAAGTGAAGGGGTTTTTTTCAGATACGCAGTATTTT; cdr3_aa: CASSEVKGFFSDTQYF
v_call: TRBV28; clone_size: -; d_call: -; j_call: TRBJ1-3; cdr3_nt: TGTGCCAGCGAAGGACTCCTTCGGAACACCATATATTTT; cdr3_aa: CASEGLLRNTIYF
v_call: TRBV28; clone_size: many; d_call: -; j_call: TRBJ2-7; cdr3_nt: TGTGCCAGCAGTTTACTCCGTGAGCAGTACTTC; cdr3_aa: CASSLLREQYF
v_call: TRBV11-3; clone_size: -; d_call: -; j_call: TRBJ2-1; cdr3_nt: TGTGCCAGCAGCTTAGAAGGGTCCATTACTTACAATGAGCAGTTCTTC; cdr3_aa: CASSLEGSITYNEQFF
v_call: TRBV2; clone_size: -; d_call: TRBD1; j_call: TRBJ1-4; cdr3_nt: TGTGCCAGCAGGTTACAGGGGGCGATAACTAATGAAAAACTGTTTTTT; cdr3_aa: CASRLQGAITNEKLFF
v_call: TRBV6-4; clone_size: few; d_call: -; j_call: TRBJ1-2; cdr3_nt: TGTGCCAGCAGTGACTCGGTTGGGGGCTACACCTTC; cdr3_aa: CASSDSVGGYTF
v_call: TRBV11-3; clone_size: few; d_call: TRBD1; j_call: TRBJ2-3; cdr3_nt: TGTGCCAGCAGCTTAGAGACAGGGTCTGATACGCAGTATTTT; cdr3_aa: CASSLETGSDTQYF
v_call: TRBV6-1; clone_size: -; d_call: TRBD2; j_call: TRBJ2-7; cdr3_nt: TGTGCCAGCAGTACGCCTCGGGGACTATCCTACGAGCAGTACTTC; cdr3_aa: CASSTPRGLSYEQYF